This record concerns one TCR beta chain sequence. Its target is not known. Germline CDR1 reads MDHEN; CDR2 reads SYDVKM. With 8 bases removed from V and 0 bases from J, the gap between germline ends came to 7 bases. The CDR3 length is 12 residues. Samples of blood were obtained at baseline, on cycle 4 day 1, and on cycle 7 day 1. The data are from a study of OX40 agonist ivuxolimab in advanced cancers. Overall study findings and caveats: Certain nonresponders likewise exhibited a low normalized T-cell clonal expansion. The investigators did not determine what antigen specificity the expanded peripheral T cells had. At doses 0.1 to 3.0 mg/kg, CD4+ and CD8+ clones expanded.

The table came from immunoSEQ multiplex PCR; TCRdb's copy has only in-frame clones and leaves some out. The table records roughly 50,000 clones, around 88% of them present only once. The rearrangement links TRBV28 to TRBJ2-5; D is undetermined. Sequenced here: CD4+ or CD8+ T cells sorted from blood, sampled in a trial of the OX40 agonist ivuxolimab. This clonotype was sampled from an adult with an advanced solid tumor such as melanoma, head and neck, liver or kidney cancer. The chain's CDR3 is CASGSNQETQYF. The CDR3 DNA follows: TGTGCCAGCGGCTCTAACCAAGAGACCCAGTACTTC.